The TCR beta chain described here comes from a study of T cell responses to AZD1222 COVID-19 vaccine. Findings and caveats of the study: The donors showed a predominance of white British ancestry and of females, with possible underestimation of clonal diversity. Without day 14 samples, only post-peak T cell repertoires were studied. Seropositive status at baseline applied to only five or six AZD1222 recipients.

TCRdb's table, derived via immunoSEQ multiplex PCR, lists solely in-frame clones and lacks some. The sample holds approximately 150,000 clones, 80% to 95% seen once. Comments on this clone: Its antigen is unknown.

Sample: peripheral blood, taken 28 days after the second AZD1222 dose. This receptor was obtained from an adult who received the AZD1222 COVID-19 vaccine.

CDR3 amino acids: CASSPDRRSGELFF. The CDR3 nucleotides read TGTGCCAGCAGCCCGGACAGGCGCTCCGGGGAGCTGTTTTTT. This sequence joins TRBV9 and TRBJ2-2; TRBD1 agrees at 7 bases. The CDR3 loop spans 14 amino acids. Germline values: CDR1 SGDLS, CDR2 YYNGEE. V lost 4 bases and J lost 6; bases outside the gene matches: 6.